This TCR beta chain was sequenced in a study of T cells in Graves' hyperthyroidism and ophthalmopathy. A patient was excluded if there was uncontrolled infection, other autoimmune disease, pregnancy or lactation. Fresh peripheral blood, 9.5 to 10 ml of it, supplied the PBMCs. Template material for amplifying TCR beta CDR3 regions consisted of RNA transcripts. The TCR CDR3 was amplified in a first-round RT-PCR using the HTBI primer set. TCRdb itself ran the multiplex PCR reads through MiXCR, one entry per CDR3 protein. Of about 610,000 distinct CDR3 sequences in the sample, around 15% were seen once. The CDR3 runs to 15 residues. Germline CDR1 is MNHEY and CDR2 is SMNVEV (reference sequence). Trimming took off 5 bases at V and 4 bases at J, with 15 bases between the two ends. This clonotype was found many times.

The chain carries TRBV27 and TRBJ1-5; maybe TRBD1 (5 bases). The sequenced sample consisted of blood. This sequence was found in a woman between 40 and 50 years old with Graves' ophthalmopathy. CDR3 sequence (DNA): TGTGCCAGCAGTGAGTTGGGGGGTAGGAATCAGCCCCAGCATTTT. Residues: CASSELGGRNQPQHF.